In this sample, the clone carrying this TCR beta chain turned up many times. Its antigen is undetermined. The read terminates 3 residues before the CDR3 end, so the remaining end is supplied by the germline J gene. Germline loops: CDR1 SGDLS, CDR2 YYNGEE. This CDR3 spans 13 amino acids. Control and CVID samples contributed equal amounts of genomic DNA. Libraries were prepared by immunoSEQ multiplex PCR; TCRdb keeps only in-frame clonotypes and omits some of them. The data show approximately 81,000 clones, with none appearing a single time. The entry originates in a study of T cell clonality in common variable immunodeficiency. Whole-study results and caveats: Repertoire-complication correlations in CVID were limited by patient heterogeneity. Compared with healthy controls, CVID subjects showed increased TCRbeta clonality, mostly in about a third. Shared TCRbeta clones were fewer between CVID subjects than controls.

The sequence was obtained from a person aged 18 to 75 in good health. The chain has TRBV9 and TRBJ1-2; D might be TRBD1 (6 bases). The sample consisted of peripheral blood mononuclear cells. The CDR3 reads CASSVGTGFGYTF. CDR3 DNA (partial): TGTGCCAGCAGCGTGGGTACAGGGTTCGGC. The full variable domain, with the rest looked up from reference TRBV9 and TRBJ1-2, is DSGVTQTPKHLITATGQRVTLRCSPRSGDLSVYWYQQSLDQGLQFLIQYYNGEERAKGNILERFSAQQFPDLHSELNLSSLELGDSALYFCASSVGTGFGYTFGSGTRLTVV.